Reported below is one T cell receptor beta chain. These data originate in a study of blood T cells in healthy people across ages. CDR3 length: 15 amino acids. With V trimmed by 6 bases and J by 3 bases, 9 bases remained unmatched. Germline V gene lookup returns CDR1 DFQATT and CDR2 SNEGSKA (reference sequence). The authors ran a second PCR of roughly 6 to 12 cycles using a sample-barcoded 5' primer and a J-beta primer mix. TCRdb called the 5' RACE reads again in MiXCR, with one record for every CDR3 protein. The table includes roughly 800,000 distinct CDR3 sequences, over 45% detected once. The receptor comes from a man aged 30 to 39 in good health. The material sequenced was blood. The chain joins TRBV20-1 to TRBJ2-1; 9 bases agree with TRBD2. The CDR3 DNA sequence: TGCAGTGCGCGAGCGTTAGCGGGAGTCTACAATGAGCAGTTCTTC. Translating gives CSARALAGVYNEQFF.